Sequencing of this TCR beta chain was carried out in a study of Graves' ophthalmopathy and Graves' hyperthyroidism. The CDR3 extends over 17 amino acids. The germline V and J ends were trimmed by 4 bases and 3 bases, with 21 bases remaining between them. As the template, RNA transcripts were used to amplify TCR beta CDR3 regions. HTBI-primed RT-PCR formed the first round, and a multiplex PCR formed the second. Each CDR3 protein is one row after TCRdb ran MiXCR on the multiplex PCR reads. The sample lists about 1.1 million distinct CDR3 sequences, 35% to 45% occurring once. The receptor comes from an adult man with Graves' hyperthyroidism. The chain has TRBV12-3 or TRBV12-4 and TRBJ1-2, with D possibly being TRBD1 (6 bases). The sample taken for sequencing was peripheral blood or thyroid tissue (not recorded which). This CDR3 reads CASSYVVFGQTDYGYTF. In DNA, the CDR3 is TGTGCCAGCAGTTATGTGGTGTTCGGACAGACTGACTATGGCTACACCTTC.